This T cell receptor beta chain was identified in a study of blood T cell repertoires in COVID-19. Each recovered donor of Cohort 3 presented with two negative PCRs, clearance, or symptom resolution. CDR1 and CDR2 (germline): SGHAT, FQNNGV. The CDR3 sequence is 14 residues long. J was trimmed by 8 bases and V by 3 bases; bases with no gene match: 5. Clones were read by immunoSEQ multiplex PCR, and TCRdb kept only the in-frame ones, dropping some. The table lists under 350,000 clones, 89% of them singletons. This TCR was recovered from a woman aged 40-49 years who had recovered from COVID-19. V and J are TRBV11-2 and TRBJ2-1; 9 positions agree with TRBD2. The sequencing input was PBMCs or T cells enriched from blood (not recorded which). This chain's CDR3 is CASSFTLAGYEQFF. The CDR3, as DNA: TGTGCCAGCAGCTTTACCCTAGCGGGATATGAGCAGTTCTTC. The complete variable domain, with remaining parts taken from reference TRBV11-2 and TRBJ2-1, reads EAGVAQSPRYKIIEKRQSVAFWCNPISGHATLYWYQQILGQGPKLLIQFQNNGVVDDSQLPKDRFSAERLKGVDSTLKIQPAKLEDSAVYLCASSFTLAGYEQFFGPGTRLTVL.